The 24 T cell receptor beta chains given below trace back to one sample, sequenced in a study of tumor-infiltrating lymphocytes in primary liver carcinoma. From unsorted bulk tissue weighing roughly 17-34 mg, DNA and RNA were co-extracted. The researchers produced TCR beta cDNA from approximately 540 ng total RNA with a constant-region primer. Construction of TCR beta libraries relied on three successive nested multiplex PCR rounds employing slightly modified ARM-PCR. Investigators reported that the first two PCR rounds, at around 9 cycles each, used TRBV1-TRBV30 forward primers with a C-beta reverse primer. TCRdb called the multiplex PCR reads again in MiXCR, with one record for every CDR3 protein. The sample records fewer than 250,000 distinct CDR3 sequences, approximately 86% being singletons. The sequencing input was tumor tissue from primary liver carcinoma. The receptors come from a man aged 40-50 years with primary liver carcinoma and hepatitis B virus infection.

The chain recombines TRBV7-9 with TRBJ2-7; 7 nucleotides agree with TRBD1. The CDR3 runs to 12 residues. With 7 bases clipped from V and 6 bases from J, the junction kept 6 bases outside the gene matches. Germline assignment: CDR1 SEHNR and CDR2 FQNEAQ (reference sequence). The CDR3 here is CASMQGQSEQYF. The CDR3, as DNA: TGTGCCAGCATGCAGGGACAGAGCGAGCAGTACTTC.

The chain recombines TRBV5-5 with TRBJ1-2; D not certain. Germline V gives CDR1 SGHKS, CDR2 YYEKEE (reference sequence). Trimming removed 4 bases at V and 4 bases at J, with 17 bases between. CDR3 size: 15 residues. The CDR3 bases are TGTGCCAGCAGCCAAAGCGCCATGAGCCCCTATGGCTACACCTTC. This gives the protein CASSQSAMSPYGYTF.

The sample holds many counts of this clonotype. This sequence joins TRBV6-5 and TRBJ2-2, with 7 bases lining up with TRBD2. With 9 bases clipped from V and 5 bases from J, the junction kept 9 bases outside the gene matches. The CDR3 consists of 14 residues. Per germline, CDR1 MNHEY and CDR2 SVGAGI. The CDR3 loop reads CASTLAGSTGELFF. The CDR3 region has the DNA TGTGCCAGTACTTTAGCGGGTTCTACCGGGGAGCTGTTTTTT.

This clonotype was seen only a few times. Sequence at one end of the junction differs from germline and may be a read error. The J gene is TRBJ1-5, the V gene TRBV12-3 or TRBV12-4; D remains unclear. The CDR3 totals 16 residues. CDR3 nucleotides: TGTGCCAGCAGTTTAGCCGTGGTATATAGCAATCAGTCCCAGCACTTT. Translated, it gives CASSLAVVYSNQSQHF.

The chain joins TRBV6-5 to TRBJ2-7, with 12 nucleotides matching TRBD2. V lost 4 bases to trimming and J lost 5 bases; unmatched junction nucleotides: 15. Germline assignment: CDR1 MNHEY and CDR2 SVGAGI. The CDR3 is 18 residues long. The CDR3 spells CASSLLGGLAGMIHEQYF. CDR3 bases: TGTGCCAGCAGTTTACTCGGCGGACTAGCGGGAATGATCCACGAGCAGTACTTC.

On this clonotype itself: An end of the junction does not agree with germline; a read error may underlie this. The chain carries TRBV5-6 and TRBJ2-5; the D gene is possibly TRBD2 (5 bases). Germline CDR1 SGHDT, CDR2 YYEEEE. The CDR3 is made up of 14 amino acids. The CDR3 DNA reads TGTGCCTGCAGCTTGAAGGCTAGCCAAGAGATCCAGTACTTC. It encodes CACSLKASQEIQYF.

In its sample, this clonotype was seen once. The junction does not match germline at one end; this may be a read error. The chain combines TRBV4-2 with TRBJ2-7; 11 positions match TRBD2. The CDR3 has 16 residues. Germline CDR1 LGHNA, CDR2 YNFKEQ. This CDR3 reads CDSSQDGTSGSYEQYF. CDR3 coding DNA: TGTGACAGCAGCCAAGATGGGACTAGCGGCTCCTACGAACAGTACTTC.

This clonotype was seen only once. One junction end does not reproduce the germline sequence, and a read error may be involved. The gene calls are TRBV6-1 and TRBJ2-7; D is perhaps TRBD2 (6 bases). There are 17 residues in the CDR3. Germline-derived CDR1 and CDR2 are MNHNS and SASEGT. The CDR3 region has the DNA TGTGTCAGCACCCTAGGGTCGCAGATAGGGGACTCCTACGAGCATTACTTC. Its translation: CVSTLGSQIGDSYEHYF.

Details on this clonotype: One end of the junction fails to match germline, which may point to a read error. CDR3 sequence (DNA): TGTGCCAGCAGTGAAATTCCAAACTATGACTACACATTC. Protein product: CASSEIPNYDYTF. The chain employs TRBV6-1 and TRBJ1-2; D not resolved. Germline V gene lookup returns CDR1 MNHNS and CDR2 SASEGT. This CDR3 is 13 amino acids long.

To note about this clonotype: The junction differs from germline at one of its ends, possibly a read error. This sequence joins TRBV6-2 or TRBV6-3 and TRBJ2-5, with D unresolved. Germline-derived CDR1 and CDR2 are MNHEY and SVGEGT. CDR3 length equals 11 residues. The CDR3 protein is CANQNGETQYF. The CDR3 bases are TGTGCCAACCAAAACGGAGAGACCCAATACTTC.

This clonotype was recorded once. Sequence at one end of the junction differs from germline and may be a read error. The genes are TRBV28 and TRBJ2-3, with 8 nucleotides matching TRBD1. This CDR3 region has 18 residues. Looked up from germline, CDR1 is MDHEN and CDR2 is SYDVKM. CDR3 sequence (DNA): TGTGCCAGCAGTCCTATCCGAGACAGGGGAAGGATTAGAAATACGCAATATTTT. It codes for CASSPIRDRGRIRNTQYF.

Remarks on this clonotype: This likely comes from a read error, as the CDR3 has no conserved phenylalanine or tryptophan at its end. J is TRBJ2-1 and V is TRBV24-1; the match to TRBD1 covers 7 bases. V lost 0 bases, J lost 3 bases, and 4 bases stayed unmatched. CDR3 length equals 16 residues. Germline V gene sequence: CDR1 KGHDR, CDR2 SFDVKD. CDR3 region: CATSDLSQGDYNEQFI. The CDR3 DNA reads TGTGCCACCAGTGATTTGTCCCAGGGGGACTACAATGAGCAGTTCATC.

With regard to this clonotype: The germline gene is not matched at one end of the junction; a read error may be the cause. The chain links TRBV4-3 to TRBJ2-1; D may be TRBD1 or TRBD2 (5 bases each). CDR3 length: 14 residues. The germline V gene has CDR1 LGHNA and CDR2 YSLEER. The CDR3 coding sequence is TGCACCAGCAGCCAAGGGACCGATTTCGACGAGCAGTTCTTC. Its translation is CTSSQGTDFDEQFF.

As to this clonotype: The conserved phenylalanine or tryptophan is not found at the CDR3 terminus, so this likely reflects a read error. The rearrangement uses TRBV6-1 and TRBJ2-2, with a weak D call TRBD1 (6 bases). The CDR3 is 15 residues long. V lost 10 bases, J lost 7 bases, and 22 bases lay in between. CDR1 MNHNS and CDR2 SASEGT come from the germline V gene. Written as DNA, the CDR3 is TGTGCCACACGGATCGGGACATGGGAAAGCGGGGAGCTGTTTATT. It is translated as CATRIGTWESGELFI.

The rearrangement joins TRBV11-1 to TRBJ2-3; D tentatively reads TRBD1 or TRBD2 (5 bases each). The V gene lost 6 bases and the J gene lost 1 base, with 26 bases spanning the gap. This CDR3 region has 19 residues. In germline, CDR1 is SGHAT, CDR2 FQDESV (reference sequence). The CDR3 protein is CASSYGGSSVGDRTDTQYF. Written as DNA, the CDR3 is TGTGCCAGCAGTTATGGGGGAAGCTCTGTTGGAGACCGCACAGATACGCAGTATTTT. The whole variable domain, filled in from reference TRBV11-1 and TRBJ2-3, reads EAEVAQSPRYKITEKSQAVAFWCDPISGHATLYWYRQILGQGPELLVQFQDESVVDDSQLPKDRFSAERLKGVDSTLKIQPAELGDSAMYLCASSYGGSSVGDRTDTQYFGPGTRLTVL.

This clonotype was observed a few times. This may stem from a read error, because a much larger clone lies one nucleotide away. This chain uses TRBV4-1 with TRBJ1-5, with D unresolved. The CDR3 is 16 residues long. Germline CDR1 is MGHRA and CDR2 is YSYEKL. The CDR3: CANSPVGRVGNQPQHF. CDR3 DNA sequence: TGCGCCAACAGCCCCGTTGGGAGGGTTGGCAATCAGCCCCAGCATTTT.

Comments on this clonotype: Sequence at one end of the junction differs from germline and may be a read error. This rearrangement joins TRBV5-6 to TRBJ2-2; no clear D gene. The CDR3 spans 14 residues. CDR1 and CDR2 (germline): SGHDT, YYEEEE. Here the CDR3 DNA reads TGTGCCAGCAGCTTGAGTCCGAACACTGGGGAGCTGTTTTTT. Its translation is CASSLSPNTGELFF.

Details on this clonotype: One junction end disagrees with the germline gene, perhaps due to a read error. The chain carries TRBV29-1 and TRBJ2-3; 7 positions agree with TRBD1. Per the germline V gene, CDR1 is SQVTM and CDR2 is ANQGSEA. The CDR3 covers 14 residues. The CDR3 protein is CSVDRKGGSDMQYF. CDR3 DNA: TGCAGCGTTGATAGGAAAGGGGGCTCAGATATGCAGTATTTT.

Concerning this clonotype itself: Because it lacks the conserved phenylalanine or tryptophan at the end, this CDR3 is likely a read error. The chain couples TRBV28 to TRBJ2-5; TRBD1 matches 7 bases. Germline CDR1 and CDR2: MDHEN and SYDVKM. Unmatched junction bases numbered 11, after V lost 5 bases and J lost 5 bases. The CDR3 has 15 amino acids. The CDR3 spells CASSRTGVKGETQYL. The DNA of the CDR3 is TGTGCCAGCAGTCGTACAGGGGTCAAGGGGGAGACCCAGTACCTC.

With respect to this clonotype: Germline and junction disagree at one end, which may indicate a read error. V gene TRBV6-5 combines with J gene TRBJ1-1; D uncertain. The germline CDR1 and CDR2 sequences are MNHEY and SVGAGI. CDR3 length: 14 amino acids. CDR3 nucleotides: TGTGACAGCAGTGAAGCCTCGAGGTGCACTGAAGCTTTCTTT. It is translated as CDSSEASRCTEAFF.

The V call is TRBV29-1, the J call TRBJ2-1; 9 bases match TRBD1. CDR1 and CDR2 (germline): SQVTM, ANQGSEA. The CDR3 totals 14 residues. CDR3 sequence: CNGTRTGDYNEQFF. In DNA, the CDR3 is TGCAACGGAACGCGGACAGGGGACTATAATGAGCAGTTCTTC.

On this clonotype: Relative to the germline gene, one junction end is altered; a read error may explain this. J is TRBJ2-5 and V is TRBV6-5; D gene unclear. Germline V gene data show CDR1 as MNHEY and CDR2 as SVGAGI. The CDR3 is made up of 17 amino acids. CDR3 nucleotides: TGTGCCAGCACTTACTCGAGTAGTGGCTGGTCCCAAGGGACCCAGTACTTC. This codes for CASTYSSSGWSQGTQYF.

On this clonotype itself: The junction departs from germline at one end; a sequencing error may be responsible. The V gene is TRBV6-5, the J gene TRBJ2-7; perhaps TRBD2 as D (5 bases). This CDR3 comprises 16 residues. Germline-derived CDR1 and CDR2 are MNHEY and SVGAGI. CDR3 DNA sequence: TGTGCCAGCAATTACGGAGGCAGGAGACATACCTACGAGCAGTACTTC. Translation gives CASNYGGRRHTYEQYF.

On this clonotype: One end of the junction is discordant with germline, which a read error may explain. J is TRBJ2-4 and V is TRBV10-3, with unresolved D. Germline loops: CDR1 ENHRY, CDR2 SYGVKD. This CDR3 comprises 15 residues. The CDR3 protein is CVISDNWNAKNIQYF. The CDR3 DNA reads as TGTGTCATCAGTGACAACTGGAATGCCAAAAATATTCAGTACTTC.